This TCR beta chain was profiled in a study of CXCR3-negative and CXCR3-positive naive CD8 T cells. With UMI labels, 5' RACE was used to prepare the TRB cDNA libraries. From its re-call of the 5' RACE reads, TCRdb lists each CDR3 protein once, without DNA. Its table records approximately 48,000 distinct CDR3 sequences. The CD45RO-CCR7+CD27+CD95- phenotype denoted naive CD8+ T cells. Overall study findings and caveats: In both naive subsets diversity was comparably high, whereas memory CD8+ cells showed much lower diversity. Higher TRB CDR3 hydrophobicity marked CXCR3-positive naive cells relative to CXCR3-negative naive cells. With surface CD5 comparable between naive subsets, TCR strength was estimated using properties derived from the TRB CDR3.

Comments on this clonotype: Its cognate antigen is unknown.

The CDR3 is 13 amino acids. Germline CDR1 DFQATT, CDR2 SNEGSKA (reference sequence). This chain links TRBV20-1 with TRBJ1-1. Sequencing was carried out using naive CXCR3+ CD8+ T cells from blood. Subset denoted: CD45RO-CCR7+CD27+CD95- naive CD8+ T cells expressing CXCR3 (TNR3+). This TCR was sampled from a human donor in good health. Some clones in this sample may be carry-over from other donors' samples. CDR3 amino acids: CSAGGTGHTEAFF.